This record looks at one T cell receptor beta chain sequence and its context. Antigen specificity is unknown. The sort gate was single viable CD3+CD4+CD8-CD45RO+ cells for memory CD4+ T cells. Sequencing used immunoSEQ multiplex PCR; TCRdb keeps in-frame clones, though not all of them. The table has some 50,000 clones, roughly 79% seen once. These data belong to a study of memory CD4+ T cells and cytomegalovirus serostatus. As for the study in general: Of the healthy Belgian adults, 9 were CMV seropositive and about two dozen seronegative.

Study outcomes and limitations: About 40% of the 164 known CMV-associated TCRbeta sequences appeared in CD4+ memory.

Sample: memory CD4+ T cells from blood. The sequence was collected from an adult in good health and CMV-seronegative.

The CDR3: CASSKYGPLSSGANVLTF. The CDR3 nucleotides read TGTGCCAGCTCAAAGTACGGACCATTGAGCTCTGGGGCCAACGTCCTGACTTTC. The chain recombines TRBV18 with TRBJ2-6; no reliable D call. The CDR3 contains 18 residues. Germline V CDR1 and CDR2: KGHSH, LQKENI. V shed 5 bases and J shed 0 bases, with 17 bases lying between them.